This TCR beta chain was profiled in a study of cytomegalovirus exposure and HLA in healthy donors. Whole-study results and caveats: The authors later found HLA-associated TCR beta chains more clonally expanded than equally common others. Within a later analysis, the majority of CMV-associated TCR beta chains appeared HLA-restricted. There were reportedly fewer N-insertions in an Asian-associated ancestry cluster than the roughly 670-donor mean, in a later analysis. Some V segments, TRBV6-2 and TRBV6-3 among them, were indistinguishable and were therefore excluded.

Germline V lookup: CDR1 MNHEY, CDR2 SMNVEV (reference sequence). V shed 5 bases and J shed 3 bases, with 16 bases lying between them. This CDR3 contains 15 residues. This clone was found many times. Its target is unknown. The PCR ran on 60 Vbeta and 13 Jbeta primers. Generated by immunoSEQ multiplex PCR, the TCRdb table keeps only in-frame clones and is missing some. The data contain tens of thousands of clones, about 77% of them singletons. Sequenced: PBMCs. The chain combines TRBV27 with TRBJ1-2; tentative D call: TRBD1 (6 bases). The sequence derives from a male donor in good health and CMV-seropositive. CDR3: CASSHRTVPHYGYTF. In DNA form, the CDR3 reads TGTGCCAGCAGTCACAGGACAGTGCCCCACTATGGCTACACCTTC.